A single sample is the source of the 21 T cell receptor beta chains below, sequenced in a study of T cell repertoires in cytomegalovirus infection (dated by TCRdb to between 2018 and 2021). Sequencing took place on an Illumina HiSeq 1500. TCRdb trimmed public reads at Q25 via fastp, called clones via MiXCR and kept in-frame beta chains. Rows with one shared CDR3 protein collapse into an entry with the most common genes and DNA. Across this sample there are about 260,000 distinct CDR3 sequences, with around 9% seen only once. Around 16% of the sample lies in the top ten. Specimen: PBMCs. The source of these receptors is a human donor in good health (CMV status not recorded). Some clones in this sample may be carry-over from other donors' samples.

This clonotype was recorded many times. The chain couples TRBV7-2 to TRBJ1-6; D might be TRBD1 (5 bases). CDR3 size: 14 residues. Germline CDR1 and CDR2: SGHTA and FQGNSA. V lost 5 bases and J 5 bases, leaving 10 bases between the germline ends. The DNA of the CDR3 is TGTGCCAGCAGCGTCACAGGAAATAATTCACCCCTCCACTTT. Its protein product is CASSVTGNNSPLHF. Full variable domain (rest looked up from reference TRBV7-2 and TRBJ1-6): GAGVSQSPSNKVTEKGKDVELRCDPISGHTALYWYRQSLGQGLEFLIYFQGNSAPDKSGLPSDRFSAERTGGSVSTLTIQRTQQEDSAVYLCASSVTGNNSPLHFGNGTRLTVT.

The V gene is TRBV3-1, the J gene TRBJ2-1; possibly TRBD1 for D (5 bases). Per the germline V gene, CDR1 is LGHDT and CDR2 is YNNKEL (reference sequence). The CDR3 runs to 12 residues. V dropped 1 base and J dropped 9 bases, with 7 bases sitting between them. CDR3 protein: CASSQVQVEQFF. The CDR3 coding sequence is TGTGCCAGCAGCCAAGTACAGGTTGAGCAGTTCTTC.

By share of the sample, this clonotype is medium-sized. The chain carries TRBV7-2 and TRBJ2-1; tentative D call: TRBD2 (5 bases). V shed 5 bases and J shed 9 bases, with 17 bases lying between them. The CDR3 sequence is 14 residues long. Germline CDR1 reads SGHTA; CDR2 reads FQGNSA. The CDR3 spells CASSQGLLSGEQFF. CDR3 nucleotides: TGTGCCAGCAGCCAAGGACTCCTTTCGGGTGAGCAGTTCTTC.

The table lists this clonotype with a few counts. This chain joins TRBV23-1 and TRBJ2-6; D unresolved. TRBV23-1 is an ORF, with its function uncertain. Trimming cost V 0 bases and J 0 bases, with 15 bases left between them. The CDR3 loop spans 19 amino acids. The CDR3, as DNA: TGCGCCAGCAGTCAATCTCACCCTGACAAGGCCTCTGGGGCCAACGTCCTGACTTTC. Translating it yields CASSQSHPDKASGANVLTF.

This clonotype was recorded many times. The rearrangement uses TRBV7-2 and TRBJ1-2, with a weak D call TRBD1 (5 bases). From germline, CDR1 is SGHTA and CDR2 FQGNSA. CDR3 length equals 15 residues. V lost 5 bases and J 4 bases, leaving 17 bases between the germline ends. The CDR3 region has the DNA TGTGCCAGCAGCCAAGAGGGGATACAGGCCTATGGCTACACCTTC. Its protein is CASSQEGIQAYGYTF.

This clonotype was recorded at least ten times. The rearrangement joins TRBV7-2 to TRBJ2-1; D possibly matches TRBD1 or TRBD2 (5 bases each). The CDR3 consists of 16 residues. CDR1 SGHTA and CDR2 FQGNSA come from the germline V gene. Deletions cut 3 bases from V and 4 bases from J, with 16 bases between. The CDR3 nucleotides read TGTGCCAGCAGCTTCAGAGCTGCCGGGGCTTACAATGAGCAGTTCTTC. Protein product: CASSFRAAGAYNEQFF.

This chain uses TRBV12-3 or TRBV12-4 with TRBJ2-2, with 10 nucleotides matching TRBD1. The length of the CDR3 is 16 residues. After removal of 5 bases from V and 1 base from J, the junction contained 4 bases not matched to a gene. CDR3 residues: CASSAWTGGNTGELFF. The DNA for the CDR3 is TGTGCCAGCAGTGCCTGGACAGGGGGGAACACCGGGGAGCTGTTTTTT.

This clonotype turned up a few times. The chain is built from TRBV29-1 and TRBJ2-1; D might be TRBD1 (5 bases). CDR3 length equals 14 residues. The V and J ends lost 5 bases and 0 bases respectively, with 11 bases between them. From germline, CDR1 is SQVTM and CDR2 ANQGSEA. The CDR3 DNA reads TGCAGCGTTTTACAGGAAAGCTCCTACAATGAGCAGTTCTTC. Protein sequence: CSVLQESSYNEQFF.

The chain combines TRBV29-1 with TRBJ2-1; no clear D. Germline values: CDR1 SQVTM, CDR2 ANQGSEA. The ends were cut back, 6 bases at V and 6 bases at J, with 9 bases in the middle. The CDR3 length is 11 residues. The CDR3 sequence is CSVTGPNEQFF. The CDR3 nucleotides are TGCAGCGTGACCGGCCCCAATGAGCAGTTCTTC.

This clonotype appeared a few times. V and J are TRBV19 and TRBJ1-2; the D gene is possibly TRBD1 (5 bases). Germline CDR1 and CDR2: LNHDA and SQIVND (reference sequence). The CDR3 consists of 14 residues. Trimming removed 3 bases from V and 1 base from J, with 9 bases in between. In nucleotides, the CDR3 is TGTGCCAGTAGTATGGGGACGGTTAACTATGGCTACACCTTC. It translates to CASSMGTVNYGYTF.

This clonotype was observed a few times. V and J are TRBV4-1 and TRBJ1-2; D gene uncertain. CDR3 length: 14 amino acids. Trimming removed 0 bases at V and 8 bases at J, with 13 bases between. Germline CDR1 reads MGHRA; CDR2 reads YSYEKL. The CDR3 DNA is TGCGCCAGCAGCCAAGACACGGGAACGAAAGGCTACACCTTC. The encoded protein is CASSQDTGTKGYTF.

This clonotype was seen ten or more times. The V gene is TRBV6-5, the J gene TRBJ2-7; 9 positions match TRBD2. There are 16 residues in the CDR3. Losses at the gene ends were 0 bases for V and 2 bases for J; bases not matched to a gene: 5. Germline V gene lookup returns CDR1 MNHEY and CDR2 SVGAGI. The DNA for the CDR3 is TGTGCCAGCAGTTACTCGACGGCGGGAGGGGCCTACGAGCAGTACTTC. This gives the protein CASSYSTAGGAYEQYF.

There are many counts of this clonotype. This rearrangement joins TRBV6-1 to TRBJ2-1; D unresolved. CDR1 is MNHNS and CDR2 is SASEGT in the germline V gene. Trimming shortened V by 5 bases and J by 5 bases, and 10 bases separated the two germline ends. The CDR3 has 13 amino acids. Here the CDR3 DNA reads TGTGCCAGCAGTAAGGTAGCCAACAATGAGCAGTTCTTC. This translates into CASSKVANNEQFF.

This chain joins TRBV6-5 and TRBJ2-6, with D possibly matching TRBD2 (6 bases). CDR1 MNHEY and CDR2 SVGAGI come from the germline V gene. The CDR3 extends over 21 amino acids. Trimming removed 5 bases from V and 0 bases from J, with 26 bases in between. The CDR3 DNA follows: TGTGCCAGCAGTAGATATCGGGGGATGCCGCGTCGGACCTCTGGGGCCAACGTCCTGACTTTC. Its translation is CASSRYRGMPRRTSGANVLTF.

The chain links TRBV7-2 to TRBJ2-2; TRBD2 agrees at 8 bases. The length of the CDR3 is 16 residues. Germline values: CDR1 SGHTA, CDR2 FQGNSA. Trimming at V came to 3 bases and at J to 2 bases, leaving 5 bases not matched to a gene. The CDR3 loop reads CASSFGTSTNTGELFF. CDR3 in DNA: TGTGCCAGCAGCTTCGGGACTAGTACTAACACCGGGGAGCTGTTTTTT.

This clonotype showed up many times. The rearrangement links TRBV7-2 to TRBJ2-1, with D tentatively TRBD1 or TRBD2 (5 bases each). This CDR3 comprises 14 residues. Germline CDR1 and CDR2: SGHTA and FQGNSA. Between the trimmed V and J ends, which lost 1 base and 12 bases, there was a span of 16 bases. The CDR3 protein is CASSLVVGASGQFF. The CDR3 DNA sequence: TGTGCCAGCAGCTTAGTTGTCGGGGCCTCGGGGCAGTTCTTC.

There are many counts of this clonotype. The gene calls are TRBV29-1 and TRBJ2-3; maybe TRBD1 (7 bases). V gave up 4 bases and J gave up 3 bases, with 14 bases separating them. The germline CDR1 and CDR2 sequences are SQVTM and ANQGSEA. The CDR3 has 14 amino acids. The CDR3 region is CSVVRQGGTDTQYF. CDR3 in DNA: TGCAGCGTTGTCCGGCAGGGGGGAACAGATACGCAGTATTTT.

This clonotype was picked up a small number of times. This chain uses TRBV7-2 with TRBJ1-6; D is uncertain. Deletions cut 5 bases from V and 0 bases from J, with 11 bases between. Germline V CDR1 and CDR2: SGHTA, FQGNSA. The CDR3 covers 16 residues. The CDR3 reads CASSPTRSSYNSPLHF. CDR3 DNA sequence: TGTGCCAGCAGCCCCACCCGGAGCTCCTATAATTCACCCCTCCACTTT. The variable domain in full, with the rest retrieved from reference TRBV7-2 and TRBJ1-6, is GAGVSQSPSNKVTEKGKDVELRCDPISGHTALYWYRQSLGQGLEFLIYFQGNSAPDKSGLPSDRFSAERTGGSVSTLTIQRTQQEDSAVYLCASSPTRSSYNSPLHFGNGTRLTVT.

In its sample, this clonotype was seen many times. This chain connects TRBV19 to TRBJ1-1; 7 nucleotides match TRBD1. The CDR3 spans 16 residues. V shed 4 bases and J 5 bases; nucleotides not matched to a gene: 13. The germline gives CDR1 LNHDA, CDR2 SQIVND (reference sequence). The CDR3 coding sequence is TGTGCCAGTAGTACAAAACAGGGGAGAGGGATAACTGAAGCTTTCTTT. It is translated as CASSTKQGRGITEAFF.

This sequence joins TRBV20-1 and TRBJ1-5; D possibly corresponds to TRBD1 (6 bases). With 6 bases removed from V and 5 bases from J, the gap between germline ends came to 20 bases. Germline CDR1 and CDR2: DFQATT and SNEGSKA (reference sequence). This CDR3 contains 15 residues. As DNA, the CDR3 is TGCAGTGCCCAGTCGGCGGGGGCCATCGATCAGCCCCAGCATTTT. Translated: CSAQSAGAIDQPQHF.

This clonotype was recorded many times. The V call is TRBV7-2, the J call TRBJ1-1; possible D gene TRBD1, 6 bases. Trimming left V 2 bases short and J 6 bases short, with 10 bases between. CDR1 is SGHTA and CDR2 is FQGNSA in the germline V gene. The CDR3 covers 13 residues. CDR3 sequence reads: CASSLIGGAEAFF. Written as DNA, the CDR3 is TGTGCCAGCAGCTTAATAGGGGGGGCTGAAGCTTTCTTT.